This T cell receptor beta chain was identified during a study of CD8+ T cells in alopecia areata. Across the whole study: Treated individuals took tofacitinib by mouth, 5 to 10 mg twice daily.

As for this clone: Its specificity is unknown.

Findings and caveats of the study: Scalp samples also contribute reads from the resident alphabeta T cells found in normal skin. Compared with normal scalp, lesional scalp had higher clonality and more expanded CD8+ clones.

Alopecia areata patients had lesional scalp punch biopsies and peripheral blood taken from them. After isolation, RNA underwent reverse transcription to generate cDNA as the sequencing template. Here immunoSEQ multiplex PCR was the method, and the copy in TCRdb shows in-frame clones only, minus some. The data show about 120,000 clones, roughly two fifths seen once. The sequence came from a human donor with alopecia areata. Material: CD4+ T cells sorted from blood.

The DNA of the CDR3 is TGTGCCAGCAGCTTAGCACTCCCTAAAGGACGGCAGTTCTTC. Translation gives CASSLALPKGRQFF. The chain joins TRBV7-2 to TRBJ2-1; no clear D. The CDR3 covers 14 residues. The V and J ends lost 0 bases and 12 bases respectively, with 15 bases between them. The germline V gene has CDR1 SGHTA and CDR2 FQGNSA. The entire variable domain, with the rest obtained from reference TRBV7-2 and TRBJ2-1, is as follows: GAGVSQSPSNKVTEKGKDVELRCDPISGHTALYWYRQSLGQGLEFLIYFQGNSAPDKSGLPSDRFSAERTGGSVSTLTIQRTQQEDSAVYLCASSLALPKGRQFFGPGTRLTVL.